The 27 T cell receptor beta chains below were found in one sample sequenced in a study of CD4 T cells in lung cancer. Clones were read by immunoSEQ multiplex PCR, and TCRdb kept only the in-frame ones, dropping some. The data hold about 4,400 clones, with 70% to 75% observed a single time. Sequences were obtained from lung tumor tissue. Receptors were obtained from a man between 60 and 70 years old with non-small cell lung cancer.

The genes are TRBV11-1 and TRBJ1-4; D gene unclear. Trimming shortened V by 2 bases and J by 7 bases, and 5 bases separated the two germline ends. CDR3 length equals 12 residues. Per germline, CDR1 SGHAT and CDR2 FQDESV (reference sequence). CDR3 sequence (DNA): TGTGCCAGCAGCTTATCGGGTGAAAAACTGTTTTTT. Encoded protein: CASSLSGEKLFF.

The chain joins TRBV7-2 to TRBJ2-1; a weak D match, TRBD1 (5 bases). The CDR3 contains 15 residues. The ends were cut back, 5 bases at V and 3 bases at J, with 14 bases in the middle. The V gene's germline CDR1 is SGHTA and CDR2 FQGNSA. The CDR3 region is CASSLSQGFYNEQFF. CDR3 nucleotides: TGTGCCAGCAGCCTATCCCAGGGATTCTACAATGAGCAGTTCTTC.

This clone showed up just a few times. This chain links TRBV2 with TRBJ1-4; the match to TRBD1 covers 9 bases. V shed 6 bases and J 6 bases; nucleotides not matched to a gene: 5. CDR3 size: 14 residues. Germline values: CDR1 SNHLY, CDR2 FYNNEI. Here the CDR3 reads CASRLDRGDEKLFF. The CDR3 DNA follows: TGTGCCAGCAGACTCGACAGGGGGGATGAAAAACTGTTTTTT.

The V and J genes are TRBV25-1 and TRBJ1-1; D unclear. Germline-derived CDR1 and CDR2 are MGHDK and SYGVNS. V lost 3 bases and J lost 10, with 9 bases in between. The CDR3 sequence is 11 residues long. The CDR3 DNA reads as TGTGCCAGCAGTGAGAGTCGGGGAGCTTTCTTT. Protein product: CASSESRGAFF. The complete variable domain, with remaining parts taken from reference TRBV25-1 and TRBJ1-1, reads EADIYQTPRYLVIGTGKKITLECSQTMGHDKMYWYQQDPGMELHLIHYSYGVNSTEKGDLSSESTVSRIRTEHFPLTLESARPSHTSQYLCASSESRGAFFGQGTRLTVV.

The chain links TRBV7-9 to TRBJ2-1, with D unresolved. This CDR3 region has 11 residues. V lost 5 bases and J lost 3, with 2 bases in between. The germline CDR1 and CDR2 sequences are SEHNR and FQNEAQ (reference sequence). The chain's CDR3 is CASSRYNEQFF. The CDR3 DNA follows: TGTGCCAGCAGCCGCTACAATGAGCAGTTCTTC.

The chain employs TRBV7-9 and TRBJ2-3, with D possibly matching TRBD1 (6 bases). Trimming removed 3 bases at V and 0 bases at J, with 10 bases between. The CDR3 covers 15 residues. Germline V gives CDR1 SEHNR, CDR2 FQNEAQ (reference sequence). This CDR3 reads CASSLRQGSTDTQYF. The CDR3, as DNA: TGTGCCAGCAGCTTGAGGCAGGGGAGCACAGATACGCAGTATTTT.

The chain links TRBV5-1 to TRBJ2-2; 9 nucleotides match TRBD1. Germline assignment: CDR1 SGHRS and CDR2 YFSETQ. CDR3 size: 17 residues. The V segment lost 0 bases and the J segment 7 bases; nucleotides outside the gene matches: 10. CDR3 nucleotides: TGCGCCAGCAGCTTGGCCCTGACAGGGGGTGGATACGGGGAGCTGTTTTTT. It yields the protein CASSLALTGGGYGELFF.

A few counts support this clone. V and J are TRBV2 and TRBJ1-6, with 8 nucleotides matching TRBD1. V gave up 4 bases and J gave up 10 bases; unmatched junction bases: 6. The CDR3 is made up of 14 amino acids. CDR1 is SNHLY, CDR2 FYNNEI, per germline. CDR3 nucleotide sequence: TGTGCCAGCAGTGGACAGGGGATCGCCTCACCCCTCCACTTT. Translating it yields CASSGQGIASPLHF.

The genes are TRBV13 and TRBJ2-1; 14 nucleotides align to TRBD2. This CDR3 has 16 amino acids. V lost 4 bases to trimming and J lost 7 bases; unmatched junction nucleotides: 6. CDR1 is PRHDT and CDR2 is FYEKMQ in the germline V gene (reference sequence). CDR3 bases: TGTGCCAGCAGCTGGGGACTAGCGGGAGTTAGGAATGAGCAGTTCTTC. It translates to CASSWGLAGVRNEQFF.

The chain uses TRBV30 and TRBJ1-1, with 7 bases that match TRBD1. J lost 0 bases, V lost 2 bases, and 12 bases had no gene match. Germline CDR1 is GTSNPN and CDR2 is SVGIG (reference sequence). This CDR3 contains 17 residues. The CDR3 is CAWSSWTGARLNTEAFF. CDR3 sequence (DNA): TGTGCCTGGAGTTCTTGGACAGGAGCCCGATTGAACACTGAAGCTTTCTTT.

The V and J genes are TRBV6-4 and TRBJ2-2, with 7 bases fitting TRBD2. The trim removed 2 bases at V and 0 bases at J, leaving 0 bases unmatched. Germline CDR1 reads MRHNA; CDR2 reads SNTAGT. The CDR3 spans 15 residues. CDR3 bases: TGTGCCAGCAGTGACGCGGGAGCGAACACCGGGGAGCTGTTTTTT. It yields the protein CASSDAGANTGELFF.

This clone appeared a few times. The chain joins TRBV6-1 to TRBJ1-3; TRBD1 aligns across 9 bases. Germline CDR1 and CDR2: MNHNS and SASEGT. With 4 bases clipped from V and 5 bases from J, the junction kept 18 bases outside the gene matches. CDR3 size: 19 residues. The chain's CDR3 is CASSVNRGRGMVSRNTIYF. The DNA for the CDR3 is TGTGCCAGCAGTGTTAACAGGGGGCGGGGGATGGTGTCCAGAAACACCATATATTTT.

This clone was counted only a few times. The chain couples TRBV30 to TRBJ2-5; D perhaps matches TRBD2 (5 bases). CDR3 length: 13 amino acids. V gave up 2 bases and J gave up 5 bases, with 12 bases separating them. The germline V gene has CDR1 GTSNPN and CDR2 SVGIG (reference sequence). In DNA form, the CDR3 reads TGTGCCTGGAGTAGGCTAGCTGAGGAGACCCAGTACTTC. Amino acid sequence: CAWSRLAEETQYF.

This clone was found a few times. J is TRBJ2-2 and V is TRBV5-1; TRBD1 matches at 9 bases. Germline CDR1 is SGHRS and CDR2 is YFSETQ. The CDR3 extends over 15 amino acids. Losses at the gene ends were 4 bases for V and 3 bases for J; bases not matched to a gene: 4. For the CDR3, the DNA is TGCGCCAGCAGCGCCCGGACAGGGGACACCGGGGAGCTGTTTTTT. Protein sequence: CASSARTGDTGELFF.

V usage is TRBV18 and J usage is TRBJ2-3; possibly TRBD2 for D (5 bases). Germline values: CDR1 KGHSH, CDR2 LQKENI. The CDR3 runs 14 residues. The V end was cut by 1 base, the J end by 4 bases, with 9 bases between. The CDR3 bases are TGTGCCAGCTCACCACAGGCTAGCTCAGATACGCAGTATTTT. It translates to CASSPQASSDTQYF.

The chain links TRBV19 to TRBJ1-1; D call uncertain. The germline V gene has CDR1 LNHDA and CDR2 SQIVND (reference sequence). The CDR3 consists of 12 residues. Trimming took off 8 bases at V and 8 bases at J, with 15 bases between the two ends. The CDR3 loop is CASLPRGGEAFF. Written as DNA, the CDR3 is TGTGCCAGTTTACCCCGGGGAGGGGAAGCTTTCTTT.

The chain links TRBV6-5 to TRBJ2-3, with D maybe TRBD2 (7 bases). The V end was cut by 6 bases, the J end by 4 bases, with 17 bases between. Looked up from germline, CDR1 is MNHEY and CDR2 is SVGAGI. CDR3 length: 15 amino acids. CDR3 region: CASSLRGGEADTQYF. CDR3 in DNA: TGTGCCAGCAGCCTTCGAGGGGGGGAGGCAGATACGCAGTATTTT.

The chain couples TRBV7-3 to TRBJ2-6, with 8 bases that match TRBD2. The CDR3 is made up of 17 amino acids. CDR1 is SGHTA, CDR2 FQGTGA, per germline. The trim removed 4 bases at V and 0 bases at J, leaving 5 bases unmatched. The DNA of the CDR3 is TGTGCCAGCAGCTGGACGGGGGGGCGCTCTGGGGCCAACGTCCTGACTTTC. This codes for CASSWTGGRSGANVLTF.

The chain couples TRBV10-1 to TRBJ1-4, with D unresolved. Trimming removed 3 bases at V and 8 bases at J, with 7 bases between. This CDR3 is 12 amino acids long. CDR1 WNHNN and CDR2 SYGVQD come from the germline V gene (reference sequence). CDR3 nucleotide sequence: TGCGCCAGCAGTGAAACTAGCGAAAAACTGTTTTTT. It yields the protein CASSETSEKLFF.

Relative to its sample, this clone is large. The V gene is TRBV5-8, the J gene TRBJ1-5; the D gene is possibly TRBD1 (6 bases). CDR1 and CDR2 from the germline V gene are SGHTS and YDEGEE. CDR3 length: 16 amino acids. V lost 4 bases to trimming and J lost 3 bases, with 17 bases between them. CDR3 DNA: TGTGCCAGCAGCCGGTTGGGGGGGCATGACAATCAGCCCCAGCATTTT. As protein: CASSRLGGHDNQPQHF. Using reference TRBV5-8 and TRBJ1-5 for the parts outside the CDR3, the full variable domain is EAGVTQSPTHLIKTRGQQATLRCSPISGHTSVYWYQQALGLGLQFLLWYDEGEERNRGNFPPRFSGRQFPNYSSELNVNALELEDSALYLCASSRLGGHDNQPQHFGDGTRLSIL.

In its sample, this clone was seen a few times. This chain uses TRBV11-3 with TRBJ2-1; perhaps TRBD2 as D (6 bases). CDR3 length: 16 amino acids. V gave up 1 base and J gave up 8 bases, with 18 bases separating them. Germline CDR1 is SGHNT and CDR2 is YENEEA. CDR3 protein: CASSLGWREKSDEQFF. CDR3 DNA: TGTGCCAGCAGCTTAGGATGGAGGGAGAAGAGCGATGAGCAGTTCTTC.

This clone has just a few counts. This rearrangement joins TRBV7-2 to TRBJ2-5; D call uncertain. The V end was cut by 0 bases, the J end by 2 bases, with 7 bases between. The germline gives CDR1 SGHTA, CDR2 FQGNSA. The CDR3 runs 14 residues. The CDR3 protein is CASSLAGRQETQYF. CDR3 DNA sequence: TGTGCCAGCAGCTTAGCTGGCAGGCAAGAGACCCAGTACTTC.

About this clone itself: The same CDR3 can be traced to other DNA sequences in this sample. J is TRBJ2-7 and V is TRBV10-2, with 7 positions matching TRBD2. Trimming took 3 bases from V and 0 from J; bases not matched to a gene: 8. The CDR3 runs 16 residues. The germline gives CDR1 WSHSY, CDR2 SAAADI. The DNA of the CDR3 is TGCGCCAGCAGTGATGGGAGGGCATCCAGCTCCTACGAGCAGTACTTC. This sequence encodes CASSDGRASSSYEQYF.

CDR3 DNA: TGTGCCAGCAGTTCTCAGCGGACTAGCGCAGACAATGAGCAGTTCTTC. Amino acid sequence: CASSSQRTSADNEQFF. This chain uses TRBV7-2 with TRBJ2-1; 9 nucleotides align to TRBD2. The CDR3 extends over 16 amino acids. Germline V gives CDR1 SGHTA, CDR2 FQGNSA. The J segment lost 5 bases and the V segment lost 6 bases, leaving 11 bases of the junction unmatched.

CDR3 in amino acids: CASSSGTSGYGYTF. The CDR3 bases are TGTGCCAGCAGTTCCGGGACATCAGGGTATGGCTACACCTTC. The chain couples TRBV27 to TRBJ1-2, with D tentatively TRBD1 (6 bases). Germline V gives CDR1 MNHEY, CDR2 SMNVEV (reference sequence). The CDR3 loop spans 14 amino acids. V lost 4 bases and J 5 bases, leaving 14 bases between the germline ends.

The chain carries TRBV5-1 and TRBJ1-1; D not certain. CDR3 length equals 13 residues. Germline assignment: CDR1 SGHRS and CDR2 YFSETQ. With 4 bases removed from V and 2 bases from J, the gap between germline ends came to 9 bases. The CDR3 loop reads CASSSSANTEAFF. The DNA of the CDR3 is TGCGCCAGCAGCAGCTCCGCTAACACTGAAGCTTTCTTT.

The V and J genes are TRBV5-1 and TRBJ2-3; D remains unclear. The germline gives CDR1 SGHRS, CDR2 YFSETQ. Trimming removed 4 bases at V and 2 bases at J, with 5 bases between. This CDR3 is 12 amino acids long. CDR3 in amino acids: CASSPNTDTQYF. CDR3 nucleotide sequence: TGCGCCAGCAGCCCAAACACAGATACGCAGTATTTT.